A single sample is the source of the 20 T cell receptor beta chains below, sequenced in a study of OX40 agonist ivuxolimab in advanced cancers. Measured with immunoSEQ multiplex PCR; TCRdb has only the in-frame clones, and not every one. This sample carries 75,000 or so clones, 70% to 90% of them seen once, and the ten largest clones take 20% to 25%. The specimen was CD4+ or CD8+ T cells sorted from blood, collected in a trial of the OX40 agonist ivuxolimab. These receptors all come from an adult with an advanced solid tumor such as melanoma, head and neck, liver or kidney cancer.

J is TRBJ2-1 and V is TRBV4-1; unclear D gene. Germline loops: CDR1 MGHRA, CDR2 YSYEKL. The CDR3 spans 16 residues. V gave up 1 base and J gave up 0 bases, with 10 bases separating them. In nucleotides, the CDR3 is TGCGCCAGCAGCCAAGTTCCGAAGAGCTCCTACAATGAGCAGTTCTTC. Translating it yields CASSQVPKSSYNEQFF.

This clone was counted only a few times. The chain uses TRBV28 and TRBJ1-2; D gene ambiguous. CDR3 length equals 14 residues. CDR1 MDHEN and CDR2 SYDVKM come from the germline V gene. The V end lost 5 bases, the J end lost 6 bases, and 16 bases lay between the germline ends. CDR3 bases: TGTGCCAGCAGTCTCTTGACGGATCCGCATGGCTACACCTTC. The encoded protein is CASSLLTDPHGYTF.

As DNA, the CDR3 is TGTGCCAGCAGTTACTCCCAGGGGGCAGGTTCACCCCTCCACTTT. Translated, it gives CASSYSQGAGSPLHF. V usage is TRBV6-5 and J usage is TRBJ1-6; 8 bases agree with TRBD1. Germline V lookup: CDR1 MNHEY, CDR2 SVGAGI. The junction had 4 bases not matched to a gene; V was cut back by 0 bases and J by 9 bases. The CDR3 has 15 amino acids.

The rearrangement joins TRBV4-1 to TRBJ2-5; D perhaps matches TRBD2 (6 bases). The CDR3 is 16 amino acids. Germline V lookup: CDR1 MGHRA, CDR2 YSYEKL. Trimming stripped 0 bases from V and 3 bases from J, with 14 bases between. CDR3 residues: CASSQDQGGIEETQYF. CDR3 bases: TGCGCCAGCAGCCAAGATCAAGGAGGGATAGAAGAGACCCAGTACTTC.

This chain's CDR3 is CASSSGLAGGSYNEQFF. The CDR3 DNA is TGCGCCAGCAGCTCCGGACTAGCGGGGGGCTCCTACAATGAGCAGTTCTTC. The rearrangement links TRBV5-1 to TRBJ2-1, with TRBD2 identical over 14 bases. The CDR3 has 17 residues. Germline V gene sequence: CDR1 SGHRS, CDR2 YFSETQ. The ends lost 3 bases at V and 0 bases at J; junction bases unmatched: 2. Using reference TRBV5-1 and TRBJ2-1 for the parts outside the CDR3, the full variable domain is KAGVTQTPRYLIKTRGQQVTLSCSPISGHRSVSWYQQTPGQGLQFLFEYFSETQRNKGNFPGRFSGRQFSNSRSEMNVSTLELGDSALYLCASSSGLAGGSYNEQFFGPGTRLTVL.

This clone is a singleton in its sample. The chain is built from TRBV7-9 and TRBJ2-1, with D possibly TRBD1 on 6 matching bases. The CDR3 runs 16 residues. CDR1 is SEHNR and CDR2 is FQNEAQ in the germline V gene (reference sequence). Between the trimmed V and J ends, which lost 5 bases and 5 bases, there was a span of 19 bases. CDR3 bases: TGTGCCAGCAGCCTCATGAACAGGGTCACCCACAATGAGCAGTTCTTC. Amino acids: CASSLMNRVTHNEQFF. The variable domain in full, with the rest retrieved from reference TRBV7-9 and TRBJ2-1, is DTGVSQNPRHKITKRGQNVTFRCDPISEHNRLYWYRQTLGQGPEFLTYFQNEAQLEKSRLLSDRFSAERPKGSFSTLEIQRTEQGDSAMYLCASSLMNRVTHNEQFFGPGTRLTVL.

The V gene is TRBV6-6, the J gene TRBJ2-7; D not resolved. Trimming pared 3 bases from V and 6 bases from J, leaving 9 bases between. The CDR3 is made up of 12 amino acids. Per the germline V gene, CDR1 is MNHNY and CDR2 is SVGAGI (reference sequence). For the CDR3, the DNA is TGTGCCAGCAGTTATTTAGGTAGCGAGCAGTACTTC. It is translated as CASSYLGSEQYF.

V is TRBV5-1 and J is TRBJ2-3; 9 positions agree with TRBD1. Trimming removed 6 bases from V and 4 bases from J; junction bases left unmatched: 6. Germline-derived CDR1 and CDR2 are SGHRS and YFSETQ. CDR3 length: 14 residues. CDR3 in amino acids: CASIWDRVSDTQYF. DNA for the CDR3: TGCGCCAGCATTTGGGACAGGGTTTCAGATACGCAGTATTTT.

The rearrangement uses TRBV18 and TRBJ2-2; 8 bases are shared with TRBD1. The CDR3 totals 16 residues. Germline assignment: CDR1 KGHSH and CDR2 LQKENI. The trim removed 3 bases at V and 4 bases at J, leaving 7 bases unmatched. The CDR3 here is CASSPPRTGLTGELFF. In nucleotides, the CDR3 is TGTGCCAGCTCACCTCCGCGGACAGGGCTCACCGGGGAGCTGTTTTTT.

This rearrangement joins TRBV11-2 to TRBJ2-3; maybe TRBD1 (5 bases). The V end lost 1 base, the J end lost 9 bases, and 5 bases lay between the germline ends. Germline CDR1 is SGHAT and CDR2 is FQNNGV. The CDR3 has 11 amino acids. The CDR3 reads CASSLGGTQYF. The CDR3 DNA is TGTGCCAGCAGCTTAGGGGGCACGCAGTATTTT.

Here the CDR3 reads CASSLGDRENQPQHF. The CDR3 nucleotides are TGCGCCAGCAGCTTGGGGGACAGGGAGAATCAGCCCCAGCATTTT. The chain has TRBV5-1 and TRBJ1-5; 9 bases align to TRBD1. This CDR3 has 15 residues. V was pared by 0 bases and J by 4 bases, with 2 bases of the junction left unmatched. The germline V gene encodes CDR1 SGHRS and CDR2 YFSETQ.

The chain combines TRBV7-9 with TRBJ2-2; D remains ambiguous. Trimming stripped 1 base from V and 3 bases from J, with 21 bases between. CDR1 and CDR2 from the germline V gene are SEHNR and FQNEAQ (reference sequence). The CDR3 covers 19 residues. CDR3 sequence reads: CASSLGVMALGIYTGELFF. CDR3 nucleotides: TGTGCCAGCAGCTTAGGTGTTATGGCTCTCGGTATTTACACCGGGGAGCTGTTTTTT.

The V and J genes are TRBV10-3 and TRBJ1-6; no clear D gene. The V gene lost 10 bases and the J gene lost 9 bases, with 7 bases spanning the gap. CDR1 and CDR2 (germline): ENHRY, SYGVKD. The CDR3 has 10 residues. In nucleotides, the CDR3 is TGTGCCACCGGCGGTTCACCCCTCCACTTT. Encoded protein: CATGGSPLHF.

The CDR3 is CASSQGREQYF. The CDR3, as DNA: TGTGCCAGTAGCCAAGGGAGGGAGCAGTACTTC. V is TRBV19 and J is TRBJ2-7, with D tentatively TRBD2 (6 bases). Germline CDR1 LNHDA, CDR2 SQIVND (reference sequence). The CDR3 has 11 residues. Trimming cost V 6 bases and J 7 bases, with 10 bases left between them. Complete variable domain (other parts from reference TRBV19 and TRBJ2-7): DGGITQSPKYLFRKEGQNVTLSCEQNLNHDAMYWYRQDPGQGLRLIYYSQIVNDFQKGDIAEGYSVSREKKESFPLTVTSAQKNPTAFYLCASSQGREQYFGPGTRLTVT.

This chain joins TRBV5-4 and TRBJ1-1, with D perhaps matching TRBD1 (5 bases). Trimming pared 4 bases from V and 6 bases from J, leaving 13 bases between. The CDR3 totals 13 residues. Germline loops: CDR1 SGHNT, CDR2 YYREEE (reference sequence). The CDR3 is CASSPGYGAEAFF. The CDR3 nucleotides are TGTGCCAGCAGCCCAGGGTACGGGGCTGAAGCTTTCTTT.

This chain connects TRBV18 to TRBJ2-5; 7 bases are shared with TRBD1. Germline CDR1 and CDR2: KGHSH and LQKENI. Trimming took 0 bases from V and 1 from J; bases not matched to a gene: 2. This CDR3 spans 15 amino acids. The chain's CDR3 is CASSPPGQSQETQYF. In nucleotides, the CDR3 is TGTGCCAGCTCACCACCGGGACAGAGCCAAGAGACCCAGTACTTC. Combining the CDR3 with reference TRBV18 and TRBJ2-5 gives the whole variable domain NAGVMQNPRHLVRRRGQEARLRCSPMKGHSHVYWYRQLPEEGLKFMVYLQKENIIDESGMPKERFSAEFPKEGPSILRIQQVVRGDSAAYFCASSPPGQSQETQYFGPGTRLLVL.

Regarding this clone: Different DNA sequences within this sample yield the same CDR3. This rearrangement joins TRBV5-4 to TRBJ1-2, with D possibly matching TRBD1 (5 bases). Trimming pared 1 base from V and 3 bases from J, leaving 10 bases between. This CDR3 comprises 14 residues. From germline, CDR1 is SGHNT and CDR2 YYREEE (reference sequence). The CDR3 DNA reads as TGTGCCAGCAGCTTGAATAGGGGAGACTATGGCTACACCTTC. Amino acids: CASSLNRGDYGYTF.

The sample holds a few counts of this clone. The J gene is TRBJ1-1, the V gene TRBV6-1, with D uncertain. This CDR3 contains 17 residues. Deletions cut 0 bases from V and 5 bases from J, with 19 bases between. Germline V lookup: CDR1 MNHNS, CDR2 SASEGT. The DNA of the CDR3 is TGTGCCAGCAGTGAAGCGAGGAGGGTGGGGTCGAAAACTGAAGCTTTCTTT. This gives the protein CASSEARRVGSKTEAFF.

As DNA, the CDR3 is TGCGCCAGCAACAGGGGGAGGACAGAGCCTAACACTGAAGCTTTCTTT. The encoded protein is CASNRGRTEPNTEAFF. V gene TRBV5-1 combines with J gene TRBJ1-1; 8 nucleotides align to TRBD1. With V trimmed by 6 bases and J by 2 bases, 12 bases remained unmatched. CDR3 length: 16 residues. Germline loops: CDR1 SGHRS, CDR2 YFSETQ.

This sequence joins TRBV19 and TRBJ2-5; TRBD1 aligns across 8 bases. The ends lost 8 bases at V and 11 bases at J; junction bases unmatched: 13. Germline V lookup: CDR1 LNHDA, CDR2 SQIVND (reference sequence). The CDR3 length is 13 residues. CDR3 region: CASSGQDLTEQYF. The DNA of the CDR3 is TGTGCCAGTTCGGGACAGGACCTTACGGAGCAGTACTTC.